The rows below give T cell receptor beta chains drawn from one sample of a study of blood T cells in healthy people across ages. TCRdb re-analysed the 5' RACE reads in MiXCR, keeping a single row per CDR3 protein. Of 700,000 to 900,000 distinct CDR3 sequences in the sample, about 55% were seen once. Sequenced material: blood. The receptors were gathered from a man older than 75 in good health. Both conserved end residues are part of each CDR3. Each record gives: J gene, V gene, clone size, D gene, CDR3 protein. A D gene is named only where the DNA matches it firmly. Not all rows give a size; the values are once, few, many and, for expanded clones, a class.

TRBJ2-6 | TRBV10-3 | NA | TRBD2 | CAISVTGLAGGSGANVLTF
NA | TRBV27 | NA | TRBD2 | CASSMWTSGSIYEQYF
TRBJ2-3 | TRBV18 | NA | NA | CASSPQTSTDTQYF
TRBJ2-7 | TRBV7-9 | NA | NA | CASSRTDFYEQYF
TRBJ2-3 | TRBV21-1 | NA | NA | CASTFGEGVRRYAYF
TRBJ1-2 | TRBV5-1 | NA | TRBD1 | CASSSTGNGYTF
TRBJ2-7 | TRBV25-1 | few | NA | CASTPRAGASYEQYF
TRBJ2-1 | TRBV2 | NA | TRBD2 | CASRRESGSSYNEQFF
TRBJ2-7 | TRBV6-6 | NA | NA | CASSYRDSAYEQYF
NA | TRBV20-1 | NA | TRBD2 | CSASGVETQYF
TRBJ1-2 | TRBV7-9 | NA | NA | CASSLVAVNYGYTF
TRBJ2-5 | TRBV10-2 | NA | NA | CASRAGGGRVETQYF
TRBJ2-1 | TRBV5-1 | NA | NA | CASSWQGQSYNEQFF
TRBJ2-7 | TRBV6-5 | NA | NA | CASSPGDRIYEQYF
TRBJ1-6 | TRBV6-5 | NA | TRBD1 | CASRRDSSYNSPLHF
TRBJ2-7 | TRBV5-1 | few | TRBD2 | CASSLEPGLAGAGHEQYF
TRBJ1-1 | TRBV28 | NA | NA | CASSRRASNTEAFF
TRBJ1-6 | TRBV7-2 | few | NA | CASSLELGKDSPLHF
TRBJ2-1 | TRBV15 | NA | TRBD2 | CATSRDLPITSGSSNEQFF
TRBJ2-7 | TRBV20-1 | NA | TRBD2 | CSARDPQLAGVSYEQYF
TRBJ2-2 | TRBV11-2 | few | NA | CASSLGSGVNTGELFF
TRBJ1-2 | TRBV20-1 | NA | NA | CSAPTSGAWELNYGYTF
TRBJ2-1 | TRBV7-9 | few | NA | CASSPGGDSYNEQFF
TRBJ2-7 | TRBV7-2 | NA | TRBD2 | CASSRTPGLEKGEQYF
TRBJ2-1 | TRBV20-1 | NA | TRBD2 | CSARPTSGTSYNEQFF
TRBJ2-7 | TRBV5-1 | NA | NA | CASSPDRGGTYEQYF
NA | TRBV5-1 | NA | NA | CASSFHGRKETQYF
TRBJ2-1 | TRBV7-8 | few | TRBD2 | CASSPPGLAGGLTQFF
TRBJ2-7 | TRBV29-1 | NA | TRBD2 | CSVKNATSRTTYEQYF
TRBJ1-2 | TRBV12-3/TRBV12-4 | few | NA | CASSLEQFRSYTF
TRBJ2-7 | TRBV6-5 | few | TRBD2 | CASSSGLAACEQYF